These T cell receptor beta chains were read from a single sample in a study of cytomegalovirus exposure and HLA in healthy donors. Clones were sequenced by immunoSEQ multiplex PCR, and TCRdb holds only the in-frame ones, with some missing. The repertoire holds about 94,000 clones, with about 75% as singletons. The sample taken for sequencing was PBMCs. These receptor sequences come from a man aged 35 to 55 in good health and CMV-seropositive. Each CDR3 is given with its conserved first and last residue. Fields, in order: clone size, J gene, V gene, D gene, CDR3 DNA, CDR3 protein. A D gene is named only where the DNA matches it firmly. Some rows have no size entry. The others give once, few or many, or a class for an expanded clone.

.	TRBJ2-7	TRBV27	.	TGTGCCAGCAGTCGAGACAGGATGGGATACGAGCAGTACTTC	CASSRDRMGYEQYF
.	TRBJ1-2	TRBV15	TRBD1	TGTGCCACCAGCAGAGATCAGGGGGCGCGCTATGGCTACACCTTC	CATSRDQGARYGYTF
many	TRBJ1-2	TRBV6-1	.	TGTGCCAGCAGGACAGGCGGTCCAGGCTACACCTTC	CASRTGGPGYTF
.	TRBJ2-2	TRBV19	TRBD2	TGTGCCAGTAGTACCCAGCTAGCGGGGTTTTCCGGGGAGCTGTTTTTT	CASSTQLAGFSGELFF
.	TRBJ1-5	TRBV7-9	TRBD1	TGTTCCAGCAGCTTAGGACAGGGAAATCAGCCCCAGCATTTT	CSSSLGQGNQPQHF
.	TRBJ2-1	TRBV15	TRBD2	TGTGCCACCAGCAGAACTAGCGGGGGGGCGACGGATGAGCAGTTCTTC	CATSRTSGGATDEQFF
once	TRBJ2-2	TRBV25-1	.	TGTGCCAGCCCTCAGAGGGCAGCAGCCTCGAACACCGGGGAGCTGTTTTTT	CASPQRAAASNTGELFF
.	TRBJ2-5	TRBV25-1	.	TGTGGGGCGGGGAGGGAGACCCAGTACTTC	CGAGRETQYF
.	TRBJ2-7	TRBV5-5	.	TGTGCCAGCAGCTTGGATCGAGTCCTTAACGAGCAGTACTTC	CASSLDRVLNEQYF
.	TRBJ2-5	TRBV5-1	.	TGCGCCAGCAGCTTGGGACTAGTAAAGACCCAGTACTTC	CASSLGLVKTQYF
.	TRBJ1-6	TRBV1	.	TGCACCAGCAGCCATCTTGTCACCCTTGACAGGGGAGATAATTCACCCCTCCACTTT	CTSSHLVTLDRGDNSPLHF
few	TRBJ2-5	TRBV7-2	TRBD1	TGTGCCAGCAGCTTGCGGGGACAGGGGATTTTGGAGACCCAGTACTTC	CASSLRGQGILETQYF
.	TRBJ2-3	TRBV5-4	TRBD2	TGTGCCAGCAGCTCGCGACTTAGCGGGAGGGTCACAGATACGCAGTATTTT	CASSSRLSGRVTDTQYF
.	TRBJ1-5	TRBV2	.	TGTGCCAGCCAGTGGACAGCGCTTGGGGGCAATCAGCCCCAGCATTTT	CASQWTALGGNQPQHF
.	TRBJ2-7	TRBV11-3	.	TGTGCCAGCAGCTTAGAGGCGGGGTACGAGCAGTACTTC	CASSLEAGYEQYF
few	TRBJ2-3	TRBV9	TRBD2	TGTGCCAGCAGCCCAACCCAGCGGGAGGGCCTGGGGGCAGATACGCAGTATTTT	CASSPTQREGLGADTQYF
.	TRBJ2-1	TRBV6-6	.	TGTGCCAGCGACCAGGGTTTGACGTACAATGAGCAGTTCTTC	CASDQGLTYNEQFF
few	TRBJ2-7	TRBV13	TRBD2	TGTGCCAGCGTAATCGGGGGGGCCGTATTTCACGAGCAGTACTTC	CASVIGGAVFHEQYF
.	TRBJ2-7	TRBV6-6	.	TGTGCCAGCAGTTACCTAGCGCACGAGCAGTACTTC	CASSYLAHEQYF
.	TRBJ1-2	TRBV5-6	TRBD1	TGTGCCAGCAGCTTGACCGGACAGGATATCTATGGCTACACCTTC	CASSLTGQDIYGYTF
.	TRBJ2-2	TRBV7-7	TRBD1	TGTGCTAGCAGCTTAACAGGGGACACCGGGGAGCTGTTTTTT	CASSLTGDTGELFF
.	TRBJ1-2	TRBV7-2	.	TGTGCCAGCAGCTTCCTCGGGGTAGGCTACACCTTC	CASSFLGVGYTF
.	TRBJ1-2	TRBV20-1	.	TGCAGTGCTGGCCGAGGGGGTGGCTACACCTTC	CSAGRGGGYTF
.	TRBJ1-4	TRBV9	TRBD1	TGTGCCAGCAGCGTTTACGGGACAGGGATAGGGGAAAAACTGTTTTTT	CASSVYGTGIGEKLFF
.	TRBJ1-2	TRBV11-3	.	TGTGCCAGCAGCTTAGGGGGCAACTATGGCTACACCTTC	CASSLGGNYGYTF
.	TRBJ2-3	TRBV9	.	TGTGCCAGCAGCGTAGTAAGTAGCGGAACCACAGATACGCAGTATTTT	CASSVVSSGTTDTQYF
.	TRBJ1-2	TRBV19	TRBD1	TGTGCCAGCACCGGGACAGCTATAACCCATAACTATGGCTACACCTTC	CASTGTAITHNYGYTF
few	TRBJ2-7	TRBV7-9	TRBD1	TGTTCCAGCAGCTTAGGACAGGGGGCAGGGTACGAGCAGTACTTC	CSSSLGQGAGYEQYF
.	TRBJ1-2	TRBV28	TRBD1	TGTGCCAGCAGTCCGGGACAGGGCCACTATGGCTACACCTTC	CASSPGQGHYGYTF
.	TRBJ2-7	TRBV11-3	TRBD1	TGTGCCAGCTGCCCCGGGACAGCGGTCCACGAGCAGTACTTC	CASCPGTAVHEQYF
.	TRBJ1-1	TRBV29-1	TRBD1	TGCAGCGTTGAACAGACAGGGGGAACTGAAGCTTTCTTT	CSVEQTGGTEAFF
.	TRBJ2-5	TRBV5-1	.	TGCGCCAGCAGCTTTGGACAGAAACAAGAGACCCAGTACTTC	CASSFGQKQETQYF
.	TRBJ2-7	TRBV29-1	TRBD2	TGCAGCGTTCTGGGTCTAGCGGAAAGCTCCTACGAGCAGTACTTC	CSVLGLAESSYEQYF
.	TRBJ1-1	TRBV7-9	.	TGTGCCAGCAGCCCGACAGGCATGAACACTGAAGCTTTCTTT	CASSPTGMNTEAFF
once	TRBJ2-5	TRBV7-9	.	TGTGCCAGCAGCTTACCACGGGGAGTAGCGGTACAAGAGACCCAGTACTTC	CASSLPRGVAVQETQYF
.	TRBJ2-3	TRBV10-2	TRBD2	TGCGCCAGCAACCCTGAGATAGGCCGGCGGGCGGGGGCAGATACGCAGTATTTT	CASNPEIGRRAGADTQYF
.	TRBJ2-7	TRBV6-5	.	TGTGCCAGCAGTCCCGGAGCCGAGCAGTACTTC	CASSPGAEQYF
.	TRBJ2-1	TRBV11-2	.	TGTGCCAGCAGCTTAGTACTAGAGCAGTTCTTC	CASSLVLEQFF
.	TRBJ2-7	TRBV5-4	TRBD1	TGTGCCAGCAGCCAGACAGGGGGCAGGTACGAGCAGTACTTC	CASSQTGGRYEQYF
.	TRBJ1-6	TRBV19	TRBD1	TGTGCCAGTAGCTCCAGGGGGATAGGTGATTCACCCCTCCACTTT	CASSSRGIGDSPLHF
.	TRBJ2-1	TRBV11-3	TRBD1	TGTGCCAGCAGCTCTCGGACAGGGAGTAATGAGCAGTTCTTC	CASSSRTGSNEQFF
.	TRBJ1-5	TRBV27	TRBD1	TGTGCCAGCAGTTCTGCCCCCCCAGGACAGGGGGTTCGCAATCAGCCCCAGCATTTT	CASSSAPPGQGVRNQPQHF
.	TRBJ2-1	TRBV6-5	.	TGTGCCAGCAGCCGACTCGGCTACAATGAGCAGTTCTTC	CASSRLGYNEQFF